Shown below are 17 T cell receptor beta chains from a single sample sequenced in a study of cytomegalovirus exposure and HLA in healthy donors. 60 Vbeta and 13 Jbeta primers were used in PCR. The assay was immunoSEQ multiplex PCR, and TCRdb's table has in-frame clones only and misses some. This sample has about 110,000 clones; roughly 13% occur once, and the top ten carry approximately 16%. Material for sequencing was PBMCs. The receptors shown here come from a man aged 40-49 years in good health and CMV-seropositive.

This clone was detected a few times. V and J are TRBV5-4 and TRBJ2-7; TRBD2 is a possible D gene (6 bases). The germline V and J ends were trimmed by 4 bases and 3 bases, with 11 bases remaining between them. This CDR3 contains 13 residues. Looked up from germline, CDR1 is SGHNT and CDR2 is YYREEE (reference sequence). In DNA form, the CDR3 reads TGTGCCAGCAGCGCGGGAAATCGCTACGAGCAGTACTTC. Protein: CASSAGNRYEQYF. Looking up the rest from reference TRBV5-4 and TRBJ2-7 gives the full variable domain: ETGVTQSPTHLIKTRGQQVTLRCSSQSGHNTVSWYQQALGQGPQFIFQYYREEENGRGNFPPRFSGLQFPNYSSELNVNALELDDSALYLCASSAGNRYEQYFGPGTRLTVT.

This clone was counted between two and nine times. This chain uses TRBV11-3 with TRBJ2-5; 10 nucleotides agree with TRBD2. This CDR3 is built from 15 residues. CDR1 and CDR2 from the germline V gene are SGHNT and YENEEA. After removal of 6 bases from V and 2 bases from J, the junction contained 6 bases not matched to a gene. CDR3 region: CASSSGLAVQETQYF. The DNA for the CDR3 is TGTGCCAGCAGTTCAGGACTAGCGGTTCAAGAGACCCAGTACTTC.

The CDR3 DNA reads as TGTGCTAGTGGTTTGATCAGCGGGGGATTAAACAATGAGCAGTTCTTC. Its protein product is CASGLISGGLNNEQFF. J is TRBJ2-1 and V is TRBV12-5, with 8 positions matching TRBD2. CDR3 length: 16 residues. Germline assignment: CDR1 LGHNT and CDR2 FRNRAP. Trimming took 2 bases from V and 5 from J; bases not matched to a gene: 8.

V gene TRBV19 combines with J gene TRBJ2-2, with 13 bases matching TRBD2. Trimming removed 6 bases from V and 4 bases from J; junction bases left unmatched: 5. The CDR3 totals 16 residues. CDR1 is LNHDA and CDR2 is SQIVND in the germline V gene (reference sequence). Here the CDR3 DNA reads TGTGCCAGTAGAGGACTAGCGGGGGCACTCACCGGGGAGCTGTTTTTT. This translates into CASRGLAGALTGELFF.

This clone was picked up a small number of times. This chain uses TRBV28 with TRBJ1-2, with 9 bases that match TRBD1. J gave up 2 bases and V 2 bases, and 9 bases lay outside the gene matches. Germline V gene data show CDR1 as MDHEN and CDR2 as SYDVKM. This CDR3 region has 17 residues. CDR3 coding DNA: TGTGCCAGCAGTTTAGTTGTTCAGGGGACAGGGAACTATGGCTACACCTTC. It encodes CASSLVVQGTGNYGYTF.

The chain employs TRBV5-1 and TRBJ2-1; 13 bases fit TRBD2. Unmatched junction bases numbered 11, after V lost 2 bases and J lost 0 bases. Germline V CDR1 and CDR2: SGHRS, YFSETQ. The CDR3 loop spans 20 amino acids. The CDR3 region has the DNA TGCGCCAGCAGCTTACACGGGACTAGCGGGGCCGGAAGCTCCTACAATGAGCAGTTCTTC. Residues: CASSLHGTSGAGSSYNEQFF.

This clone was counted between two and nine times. The CDR3 spells CASSYHDEQFF. The CDR3 DNA reads TGTGCCAGCAGCTATCATGATGAGCAGTTCTTC. The gene calls are TRBV6-6 and TRBJ2-1; D is undetermined. The CDR3 has 11 amino acids. Trimming removed 6 bases from V and 8 bases from J, with 8 bases in between. The germline V gene encodes CDR1 MNHNY and CDR2 SVGAGI (reference sequence).

The CDR3 coding sequence is TGTGCCAGCAGCTTACCCACGACTAGCAGGTATATAGCTGAGCAGTTCTTC. Protein product: CASSLPTTSRYIAEQFF. The chain joins TRBV11-2 to TRBJ2-1, with TRBD2 matching 7 bases. CDR1 and CDR2 from the germline V gene are SGHAT and FQNNGV. The ends lost 2 bases at V and 9 bases at J; junction bases unmatched: 16. There are 17 residues in the CDR3.

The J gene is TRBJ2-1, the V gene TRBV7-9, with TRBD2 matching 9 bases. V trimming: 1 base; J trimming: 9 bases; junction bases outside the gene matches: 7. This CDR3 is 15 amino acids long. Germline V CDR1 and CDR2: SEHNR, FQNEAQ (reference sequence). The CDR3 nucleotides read TGTGCCAGCAGCTTAGAAGCGGGAGGTAATTTTGAGCAGTTCTTC. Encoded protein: CASSLEAGGNFEQFF.

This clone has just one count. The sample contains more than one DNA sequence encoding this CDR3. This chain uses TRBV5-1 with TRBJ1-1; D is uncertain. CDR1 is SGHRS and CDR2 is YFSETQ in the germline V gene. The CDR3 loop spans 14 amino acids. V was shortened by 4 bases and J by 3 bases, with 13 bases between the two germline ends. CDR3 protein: CASSLPLPDTEAFF. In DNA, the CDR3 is TGCGCCAGCAGCCTCCCCCTACCGGACACTGAAGCTTTCTTT.

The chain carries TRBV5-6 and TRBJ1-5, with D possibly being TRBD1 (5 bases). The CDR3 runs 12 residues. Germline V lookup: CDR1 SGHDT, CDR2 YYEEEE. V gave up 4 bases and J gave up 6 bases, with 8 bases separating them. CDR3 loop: CASSRGFQPQHF. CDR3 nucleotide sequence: TGTGCCAGCAGCCGGGGGTTTCAGCCCCAGCATTTT.

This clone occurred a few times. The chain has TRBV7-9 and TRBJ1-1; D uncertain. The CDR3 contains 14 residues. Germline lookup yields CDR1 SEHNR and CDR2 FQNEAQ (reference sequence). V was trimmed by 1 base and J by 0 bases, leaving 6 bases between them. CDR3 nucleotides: TGTGCCAGCAGCTTAGTTCGCGTGAACACTGAAGCTTTCTTT. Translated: CASSLVRVNTEAFF.

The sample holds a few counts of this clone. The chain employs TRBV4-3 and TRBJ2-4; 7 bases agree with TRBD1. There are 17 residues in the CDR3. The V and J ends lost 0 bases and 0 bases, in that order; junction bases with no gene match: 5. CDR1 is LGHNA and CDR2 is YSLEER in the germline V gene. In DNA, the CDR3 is TGCGCCAGCAGCCAAGATAAGACAGGGCCAGCCAAAAACATTCAGTACTTC. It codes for CASSQDKTGPAKNIQYF.

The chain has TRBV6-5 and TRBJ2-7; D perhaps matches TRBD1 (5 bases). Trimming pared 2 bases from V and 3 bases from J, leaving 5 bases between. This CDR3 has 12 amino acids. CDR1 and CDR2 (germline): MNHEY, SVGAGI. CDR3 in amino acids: CASSYDSYEQYF. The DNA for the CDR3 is TGTGCCAGCAGTTACGACAGCTACGAGCAGTACTTC.

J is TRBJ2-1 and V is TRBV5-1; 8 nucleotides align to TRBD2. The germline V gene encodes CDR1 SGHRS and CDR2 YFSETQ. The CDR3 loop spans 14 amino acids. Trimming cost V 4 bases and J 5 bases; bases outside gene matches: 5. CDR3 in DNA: TGCGCCAGCAGCCGACTAGCGACTAACAATGAGCAGTTCTTC. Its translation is CASSRLATNNEQFF.

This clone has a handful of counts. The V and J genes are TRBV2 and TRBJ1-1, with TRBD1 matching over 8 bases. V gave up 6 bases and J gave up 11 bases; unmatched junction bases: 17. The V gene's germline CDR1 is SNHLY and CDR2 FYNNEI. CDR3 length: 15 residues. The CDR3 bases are TGTGCCAGCAGCCACTCCGGGACAGGACAATTGTGGGCTTTCTTT. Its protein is CASSHSGTGQLWAFF.

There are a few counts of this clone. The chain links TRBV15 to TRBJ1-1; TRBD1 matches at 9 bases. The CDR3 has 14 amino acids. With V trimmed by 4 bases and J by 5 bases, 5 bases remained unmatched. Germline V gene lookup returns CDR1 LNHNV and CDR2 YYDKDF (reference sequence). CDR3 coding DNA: TGTGCCACCAGCATCGAGACAGGGGGAACTGAAGCTTTCTTT. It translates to CATSIETGGTEAFF. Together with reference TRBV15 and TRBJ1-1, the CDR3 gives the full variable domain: DAMVIQNPRYQVTQFGKPVTLSCSQTLNHNVMYWYQQKSSQAPKLLFHYYDKDFNNEADTPDNFQSRRPNTSFCFLDIRSPGLGDTAMYLCATSIETGGTEAFFGQGTRLTVV.